The 20 T cell receptor beta chains below were found in one sample sequenced in a study of blood T cell repertoires in COVID-19. Produced via immunoSEQ multiplex PCR; TCRdb's table is partial and in-frame only. The sample has about 81,000 clones; almost 85% are singletons. The specimen sequenced was peripheral blood. These receptors all come from a human donor in a cohort sampled during active COVID-19.

The gene calls are TRBV10-3 and TRBJ2-7; tentatively, D is TRBD1 (6 bases). The germline gives CDR1 ENHRY, CDR2 SYGVKD. The CDR3 covers 13 residues. The germline V and J ends were trimmed by 6 bases and 4 bases, with 13 bases remaining between them. The CDR3, as DNA: TGTGCCATCAGCCGGGACATGCTTTACGAGCAGTACTTC. The encoded protein is CAISRDMLYEQYF.

The gene calls are TRBV5-1 and TRBJ2-6, with 7 bases fitting TRBD1. CDR1 is SGHRS and CDR2 is YFSETQ in the germline V gene. This CDR3 is 15 amino acids long. The J segment lost 2 bases and the V segment lost 4 bases, leaving 3 bases of the junction unmatched. The CDR3 DNA sequence: TGCGCCAGCAGCACAGACAGGGCTGGGGCCAACGTCCTGACTTTC. It specifies CASSTDRAGANVLTF.

The chain couples TRBV5-1 to TRBJ1-5; D is ambiguous. CDR3 length equals 13 residues. CDR1 and CDR2 (germline): SGHRS, YFSETQ. Between the trimmed V and J ends, which lost 3 bases and 4 bases, there was a span of 8 bases. The CDR3: CASSSEGNQPQHF. The CDR3 DNA reads as TGCGCCAGCAGCTCCGAGGGAAATCAGCCCCAGCATTTT. Combining the CDR3 with reference TRBV5-1 and TRBJ1-5 gives the whole variable domain KAGVTQTPRYLIKTRGQQVTLSCSPISGHRSVSWYQQTPGQGLQFLFEYFSETQRNKGNFPGRFSGRQFSNSRSEMNVSTLELGDSALYLCASSSEGNQPQHFGDGTRLSIL.

This chain uses TRBV19 with TRBJ1-4; D is unresolved. V was cut by 8 bases and J by 7 bases, with 17 bases left in between. CDR1 and CDR2 from the germline V gene are LNHDA and SQIVND (reference sequence). This CDR3 spans 14 amino acids. The CDR3 is CASEGGILGEKLFF. The CDR3, as DNA: TGTGCCAGTGAGGGAGGTATCCTGGGTGAAAAACTGTTTTTT.

This chain joins TRBV3-1 (or the pseudogene TRBV3-2) and TRBJ2-5; D might be TRBD1 (5 bases). Per the germline V gene, CDR1 is LGHDT and CDR2 is YNNKEL (reference sequence). V lost 5 bases and J lost 1, with 17 bases in between. The CDR3 is 16 residues long. DNA for the CDR3: TGTGCCAGCAGCAACAAGAGAACAGGAACCCAAGAGACCCAGTACTTC. This sequence encodes CASSNKRTGTQETQYF.

The gene calls are TRBV19 and TRBJ2-7, with TRBD2 identical over 9 bases. Germline CDR1 reads LNHDA; CDR2 reads SQIVND (reference sequence). The CDR3 loop spans 15 amino acids. J was trimmed by 0 bases and V by 2 bases; bases with no gene match: 2. CDR3: CASSILAGSSYEQYF. CDR3 coding DNA: TGTGCCAGTAGTATACTAGCGGGGTCCTCCTACGAGCAGTACTTC.

V gene TRBV7-3 combines with J gene TRBJ2-1, with 9 bases fitting TRBD1. Germline V lookup: CDR1 SGHTA, CDR2 FQGTGA. The CDR3 totals 15 residues. Trimming cost V 4 bases and J 4 bases; bases outside gene matches: 5. The CDR3 DNA follows: TGTGCCAGCAGCTCCGGACAGGGGACTTACAATGAGCAGTTCTTC. Translation: CASSSGQGTYNEQFF.

The chain links TRBV5-8 to TRBJ1-1, with TRBD1 identical over 7 bases. This CDR3 comprises 15 residues. After removal of 4 bases from V and 3 bases from J, the junction contained 9 bases not matched to a gene. In germline, CDR1 is SGHTS, CDR2 YDEGEE. The CDR3 DNA sequence: TGTGCCAGCAGCGGAAGGACAGGAGTGTACACTGAAGCTTTCTTT. Residues: CASSGRTGVYTEAFF.

The chain is built from TRBV18 and TRBJ1-6, with D unresolved. The germline V and J ends were trimmed by 1 base and 0 bases, with 4 bases remaining between them. Germline CDR1 KGHSH, CDR2 LQKENI. CDR3 size: 15 residues. CDR3 nucleotides: TGTGCCAGCTCACCACGCGGCTCCTATAATTCACCCCTCCACTTT. Its protein product is CASSPRGSYNSPLHF.

The rearrangement joins TRBV6-2 or TRBV6-3 to TRBJ1-5; 7 bases map to TRBD1. The J segment lost 7 bases and the V segment lost 4 bases, leaving 10 bases of the junction unmatched. Germline values: CDR1 MNHEY, CDR2 SVGEGT. The CDR3 is 15 amino acids. The CDR3 spells CASSSDRRGGQPQHF. DNA of the CDR3: TGTGCCAGCAGTTCGGACAGGAGGGGCGGCCAGCCCCAGCATTTT.

The V call is TRBV4-1, the J call TRBJ1-4, with 9 bases that match TRBD1. Germline trimming cut 3 bases from V and 14 bases from J; bases unmatched to any gene: 10. Per the germline V gene, CDR1 is MGHRA and CDR2 is YSYEKL. This CDR3 has 14 amino acids. CDR3 amino acids: CASSQGQGRTGLFF. The CDR3 bases are TGCGCCAGCAGCCAGGGACAGGGTAGAACGGGGCTGTTTTTT.

The CDR3 loop reads CASSNSLNSPLHF. The CDR3 DNA reads as TGTGCCAGCAGTAACAGTTTGAATTCACCCCTCCACTTT. This rearrangement joins TRBV6-4 to TRBJ1-6; D remains ambiguous. The CDR3 sequence is 13 residues long. Germline V gene data show CDR1 as MRHNA and CDR2 as SNTAGT. The V and J ends lost 5 bases and 7 bases respectively, with 9 bases between them.

This clone appeared a single time. The gene calls are TRBV18 and TRBJ1-4; unclear D gene. Trimming cost V 0 bases and J 5 bases, with 10 bases left between them. This CDR3 is 15 amino acids long. The germline V gene encodes CDR1 KGHSH and CDR2 LQKENI. CDR3 loop: CASSPPGTGNEKLFF. The CDR3 region has the DNA TGTGCCAGCTCACCACCCGGCACGGGGAATGAAAAACTGTTTTTT.

The chain couples TRBV7-2 to TRBJ2-7; D possibly corresponds to TRBD2 (5 bases). This CDR3 comprises 13 residues. V was pared by 2 bases and J by 3 bases, with 8 bases between. Germline V gene lookup returns CDR1 SGHTA and CDR2 FQGNSA. CDR3 nucleotide sequence: TGTGCCAGCAGCTTAAATGGAGGCTACGAGCAGTACTTC. It encodes CASSLNGGYEQYF.

This clone was counted only a few times. V is TRBV19 and J is TRBJ1-5, with D perhaps TRBD1 (5 bases). The CDR3 runs to 15 residues. Per germline, CDR1 LNHDA and CDR2 SQIVND (reference sequence). V was clipped by 2 bases and J by 3 bases, with 11 bases between them. The CDR3 DNA reads TGTGCCAGTAGTATATCGGCCAGGGCCAATCAGCCCCAGCATTTT. Protein product: CASSISARANQPQHF. Full variable domain (missing parts from reference TRBV19 and TRBJ1-5): DGGITQSPKYLFRKEGQNVTLSCEQNLNHDAMYWYRQDPGQGLRLIYYSQIVNDFQKGDIAEGYSVSREKKESFPLTVTSAQKNPTAFYLCASSISARANQPQHFGDGTRLSIL.

The chain links TRBV5-1 to TRBJ1-1, with 9 bases fitting TRBD1. The CDR3 loop spans 14 amino acids. V shed 3 bases, J shed 11 bases, and the junction held 11 bases outside the gene matches. CDR1 is SGHRS and CDR2 is YFSETQ in the germline V gene. The CDR3 DNA follows: TGCGCCAGCAGCTCGACAGGGGGAAGATTAGTTGCTTTCTTT. Amino acid sequence: CASSSTGGRLVAFF.

This chain connects TRBV9 to TRBJ2-2; 11 bases are a match to TRBD2. The CDR3 runs to 14 residues. J was trimmed by 10 bases and V by 4 bases; bases with no gene match: 6. Germline CDR1 is SGDLS and CDR2 is YYNGEE. DNA of the CDR3: TGTGCCAGCAGCCTTAGCGGGGGGGATAAGGAGCTGTTTTTT. It specifies CASSLSGGDKELFF.

Here the CDR3 reads CASSQGLADYNEQFF. The CDR3 DNA reads TGTGCCAGCAGCCAAGGGTTAGCGGATTACAATGAGCAGTTCTTC. This chain uses TRBV4-2 with TRBJ2-1, with a possible D match to TRBD2 (6 bases). The CDR3 consists of 15 residues. Deletions cut 1 base from V and 4 bases from J, with 11 bases between. The germline V gene has CDR1 LGHNA and CDR2 YNFKEQ.

This clone appeared once. The chain combines TRBV2 with TRBJ1-1; a possible D gene is TRBD1 (6 bases). V lost 6 bases and J 5 bases, leaving 13 bases between the germline ends. CDR1 and CDR2 from the germline V gene are SNHLY and FYNNEI. The CDR3 totals 13 residues. CDR3 DNA sequence: TGTGCCAGCAGGCCAGGGGCGCGTACTGAAGCTTTCTTT. Translated: CASRPGARTEAFF.

The V and J genes are TRBV7-9 and TRBJ2-3, with TRBD1 identical over 11 bases. The V segment lost 5 bases and the J segment 1 base; nucleotides outside the gene matches: 14. The CDR3 spans 19 residues. Germline CDR1 and CDR2: SEHNR and FQNEAQ (reference sequence). CDR3: CASSSRTGGFRRGTDTQYF. CDR3 nucleotide sequence: TGTGCCAGCAGCAGTAGGACAGGGGGCTTCCGCCGGGGCACAGATACGCAGTATTTT.